The 2 T cell receptor beta chains in this list originate from one sample, sequenced in a study of blood T cell repertoires in COVID-19 (dated by TCRdb to about 2020). The library came from the immunoSEQ multiplex PCR assay. In its TCRdb copy, this immuneACCESS table keeps in-frame sequences only and misses some clones. Where compared with another copy, unresolved V genes explain less than half of these, and the others have no known cause. The sample table holds 100,000 to 110,000 clones, of which around 88% were seen once. The ten top clones hold 5% of the sample. The source material was peripheral blood. These receptors were taken from a human donor in a cohort sampled during active COVID-19.

This sequence joins TRBV10-3 and TRBJ2-7; 10 bases are a match to TRBD1. This CDR3 has 13 residues. V lost 9 bases to trimming and J lost 7 bases; unmatched junction nucleotides: 9. Germline assignment: CDR1 ENHRY and CDR2 SYGVKD. The CDR3 DNA follows: TGTGCCATTAGACAGGGGGCGCGGGAAGAGCAGTACTTC. This encodes CAIRQGAREEQYF.

V is TRBV7-9 and J is TRBJ2-7; 10 bases map to TRBD2. Germline V CDR1 and CDR2: SEHNR, FQNEAQ (reference sequence). V gave up 3 bases and J gave up 2 bases; unmatched junction bases: 4. There are 15 residues in the CDR3. CDR3 region: CASSFQAGGPYEQYF. The CDR3 DNA is TGTGCCAGCAGCTTTCAAGCGGGAGGGCCCTACGAGCAGTACTTC.